The T cell receptor beta chain described here comes from a study of cytomegalovirus exposure and HLA in healthy donors (dated by TCRdb to about 2017). General notes on the study: The roughly 670 repertoires of the first cohort and the 120 or so validation repertoires were produced on the same platform, according to a later analysis. The aim of the study was to test whether cataloging public T cell receptors could identify signatures of past pathogen exposure. Along with the roughly 670-subject first cohort, a separate validation cohort of over a hundred different subjects was used. To predict cytomegalovirus infection status, the study brought together high-throughput TCR immunosequencing, statistical association of individual TCRs with disease status, and machine learning. What the work shows at the level of the full study, not this receptor alone: Cytomegalovirus status was reported to be diagnosed by the classifier with high specificity and sensitivity in both the original and validation cohorts. In a later analysis, TCRs clustered in the first cohort were found to also tend to co-occur in the roughly 120 validation repertoires, with 94% of cluster scores above 0. A later analysis lacked HLA typing for the validation cohort, so it scored co-occurrence in that cohort across all 120 or so repertoires. The authors suggested that the approach could potentially be extended to other disease states and immunological phenotypes. The study gave a list of around 170 TCR beta chains associated with cytomegalovirus. A few of the identified cytomegalovirus-associated TCR beta chains were confirmed in vitro to be specific for cytomegalovirus antigens. Most TCR sequences were observed very rarely across donors, whereas some public TCRs were present in many individuals.

The CDR3 starts with the cysteine, ends with the phenylalanine, and has 16 residues. Solely the CDR3 DNA is kept, with 48 bases framed from the first base. The germline V and J ends show losses of 4 bases and 4 bases respectively, and no gene match explains 9 bases of the junction. CDR1 and CDR2 are drawn from the germline V gene (reference sequence): SEHNR, FQNEAQ. Of note for this clone: Its antigen has not been determined. No base-level quality is on record; no much larger clone is a single base apart.

Donors formed part of the validation cohort, which comprised over a hundred subjects and was distinct from the first cohort of under 850 subjects. The protocol used for the library was the immunoSEQ multiplex PCR assay. The authors' pipeline ran thus. A statistical classification framework was built to diagnose cytomegalovirus status from the catalog of TCR beta chain sequences. Held by TCRdb, this immuneACCESS table contains in-frame sequences only and omits some clones. Under half of the omission traces to an unresolved V gene where checked; the cause of the rest is unknown. The DNA gave D and trimming, while V, J and clone size come from that table. Within this sample are roughly 140,000 clones, with roughly 88% of them counted one time only. The ten largest clonotypes hold almost 8% of the sample.

Specimen: PBMCs. This TCR was sampled from a woman younger than 35 in good health and CMV-seropositive. The sequence links TRBV7-9 to TRBJ2-3; TRBD2 matches 9 bases in the middle. The CDR3 protein: CASSSSAGGVPDTQYF. The DNA reads TGTGCCAGCAGCTCCTCAGCGGGGGGAGTCCCAGATACGCAGTATTTT.